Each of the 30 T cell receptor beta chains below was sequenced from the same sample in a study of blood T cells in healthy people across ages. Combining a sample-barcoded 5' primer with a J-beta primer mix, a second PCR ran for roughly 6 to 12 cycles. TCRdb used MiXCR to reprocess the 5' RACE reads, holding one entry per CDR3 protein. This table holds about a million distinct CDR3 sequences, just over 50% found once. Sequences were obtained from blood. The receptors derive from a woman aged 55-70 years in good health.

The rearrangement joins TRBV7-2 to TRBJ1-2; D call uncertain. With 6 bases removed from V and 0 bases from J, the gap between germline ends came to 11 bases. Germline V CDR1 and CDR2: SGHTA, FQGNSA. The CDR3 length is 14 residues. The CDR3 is CASSFSTSNYGYTF. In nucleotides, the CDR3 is TGTGCCAGCAGTTTTAGTACCTCTAACTATGGCTACACCTTC.

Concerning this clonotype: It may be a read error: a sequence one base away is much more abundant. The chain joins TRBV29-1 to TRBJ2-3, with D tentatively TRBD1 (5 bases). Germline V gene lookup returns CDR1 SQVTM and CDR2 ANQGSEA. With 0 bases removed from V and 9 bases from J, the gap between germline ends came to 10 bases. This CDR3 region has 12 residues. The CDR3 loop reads CSVEDQGRTQYF. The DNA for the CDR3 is TGCAGCGTTGAAGATCAGGGCAGGACGCAGTATTTT.

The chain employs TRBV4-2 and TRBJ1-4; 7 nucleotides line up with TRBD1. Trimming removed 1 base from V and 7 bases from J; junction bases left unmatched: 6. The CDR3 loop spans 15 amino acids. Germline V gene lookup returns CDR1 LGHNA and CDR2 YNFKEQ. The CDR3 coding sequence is TGTGCCAGCAGCCAAGGGGACAGAGACTTTGAAAAACTGTTTTTT. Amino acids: CASSQGDRDFEKLFF.

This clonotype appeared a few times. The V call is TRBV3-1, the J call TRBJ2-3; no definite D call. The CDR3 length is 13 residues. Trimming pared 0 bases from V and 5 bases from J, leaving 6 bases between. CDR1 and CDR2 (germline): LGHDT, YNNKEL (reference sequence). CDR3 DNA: TGTGCCAGCAGCCAAGATGGGGAAGATACGCAGTATTTT. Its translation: CASSQDGEDTQYF.

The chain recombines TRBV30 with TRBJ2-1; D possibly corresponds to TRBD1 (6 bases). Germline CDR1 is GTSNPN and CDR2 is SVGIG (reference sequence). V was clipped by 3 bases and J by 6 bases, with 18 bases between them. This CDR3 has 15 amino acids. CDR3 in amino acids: CAWSPWSARGNEQFF. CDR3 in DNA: TGTGCCTGGAGCCCCTGGTCCGCCAGGGGCAATGAGCAGTTCTTC.

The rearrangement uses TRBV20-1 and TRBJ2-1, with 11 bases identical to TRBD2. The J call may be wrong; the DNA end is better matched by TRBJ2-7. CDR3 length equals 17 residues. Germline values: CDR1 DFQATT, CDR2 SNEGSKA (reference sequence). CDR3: CSALRLAGQASYTEQYF. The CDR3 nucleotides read TGCAGTGCCTTACGACTAGCGGGACAAGCCTCCTACACTGAGCAGTACTTC.

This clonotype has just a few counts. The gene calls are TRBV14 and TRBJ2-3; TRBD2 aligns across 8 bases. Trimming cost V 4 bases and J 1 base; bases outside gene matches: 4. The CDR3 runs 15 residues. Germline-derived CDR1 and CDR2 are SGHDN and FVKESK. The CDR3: CASSRSGRRTDTQYF. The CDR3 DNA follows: TGTGCCAGCAGCCGAAGCGGGAGACGCACAGATACGCAGTATTTT.

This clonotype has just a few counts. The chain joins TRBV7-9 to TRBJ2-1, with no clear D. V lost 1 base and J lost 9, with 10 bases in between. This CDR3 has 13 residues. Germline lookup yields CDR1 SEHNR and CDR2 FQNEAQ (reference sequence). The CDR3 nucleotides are TGTGCCAGCAGCTTAGGGTCCCGTGGTGAGCAGTTCTTC. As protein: CASSLGSRGEQFF.

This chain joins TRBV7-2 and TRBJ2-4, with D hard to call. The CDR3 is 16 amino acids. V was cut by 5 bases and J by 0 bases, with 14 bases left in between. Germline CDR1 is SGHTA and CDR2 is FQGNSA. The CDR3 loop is CASSPNGWVAKNIQYF. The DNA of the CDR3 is TGTGCCAGCAGCCCGAACGGCTGGGTAGCCAAAAACATTCAGTACTTC. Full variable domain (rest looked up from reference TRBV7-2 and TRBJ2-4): GAGVSQSPSNKVTEKGKDVELRCDPISGHTALYWYRQSLGQGLEFLIYFQGNSAPDKSGLPSDRFSAERTGGSVSTLTIQRTQQEDSAVYLCASSPNGWVAKNIQYFGAGTRLSVL.

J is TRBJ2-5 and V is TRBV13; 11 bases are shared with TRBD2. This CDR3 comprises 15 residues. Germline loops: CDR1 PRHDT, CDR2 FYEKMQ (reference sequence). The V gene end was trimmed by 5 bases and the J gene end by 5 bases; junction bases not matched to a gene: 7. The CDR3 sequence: CASSPTSGSRETQYF. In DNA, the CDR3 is TGTGCCAGCAGCCCCACTAGCGGGAGTCGGGAGACCCAGTACTTC.

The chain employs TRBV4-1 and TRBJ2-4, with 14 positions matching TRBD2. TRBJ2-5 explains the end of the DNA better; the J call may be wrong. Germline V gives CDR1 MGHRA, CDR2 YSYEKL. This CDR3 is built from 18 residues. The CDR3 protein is CASSQEGLAGESGETQYF. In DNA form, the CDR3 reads TGCGCCAGCAGCCAAGAGGGACTAGCGGGAGAATCGGGAGAGACCCAGTACTTC.

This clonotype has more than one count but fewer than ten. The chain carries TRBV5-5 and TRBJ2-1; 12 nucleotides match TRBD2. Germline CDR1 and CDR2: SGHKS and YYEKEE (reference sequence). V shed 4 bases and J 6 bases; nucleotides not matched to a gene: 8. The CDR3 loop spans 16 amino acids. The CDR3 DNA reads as TGTGCCAGCAGCGTCTCGACTAGCGGGAGACCCAATGAGCAGTTCTTC. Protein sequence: CASSVSTSGRPNEQFF.

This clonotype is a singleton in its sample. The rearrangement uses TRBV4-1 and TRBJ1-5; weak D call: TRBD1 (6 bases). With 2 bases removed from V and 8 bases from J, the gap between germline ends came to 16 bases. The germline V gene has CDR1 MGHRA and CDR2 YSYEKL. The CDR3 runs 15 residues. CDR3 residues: CASSQLGGRIEPQHF. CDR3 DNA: TGCGCCAGCAGCCAACTGGGGGGCAGGATCGAGCCCCAGCATTTT.

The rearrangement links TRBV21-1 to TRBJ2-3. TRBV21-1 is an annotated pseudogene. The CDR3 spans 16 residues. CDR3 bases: TGTGCCAGCAGCAAATTAGATGGAGATAGCACAGATACGCAGTATTTT. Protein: CASSKLDGDSTDTQYF.

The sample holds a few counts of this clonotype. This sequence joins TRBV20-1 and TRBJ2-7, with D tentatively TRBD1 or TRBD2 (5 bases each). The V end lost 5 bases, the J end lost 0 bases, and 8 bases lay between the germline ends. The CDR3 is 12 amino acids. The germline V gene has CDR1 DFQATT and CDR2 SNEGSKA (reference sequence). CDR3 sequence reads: CSARDGSYEQYF. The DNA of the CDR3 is TGCAGTGCTCGGGACGGCTCCTACGAGCAGTACTTC.

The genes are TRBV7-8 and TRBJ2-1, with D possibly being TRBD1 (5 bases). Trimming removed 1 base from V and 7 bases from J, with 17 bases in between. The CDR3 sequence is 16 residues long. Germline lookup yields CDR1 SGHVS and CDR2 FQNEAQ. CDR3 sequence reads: CASSLDRWGLNNEQFF. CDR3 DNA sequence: TGTGCCAGCAGCTTAGATCGGTGGGGCTTAAATAATGAGCAGTTCTTC.

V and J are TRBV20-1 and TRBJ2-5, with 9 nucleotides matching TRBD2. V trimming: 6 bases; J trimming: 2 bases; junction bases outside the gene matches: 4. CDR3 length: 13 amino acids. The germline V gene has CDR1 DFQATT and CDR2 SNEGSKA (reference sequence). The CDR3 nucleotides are TGCAGTGCAACTAGCGGGTTTCAAGAGACCCAGTACTTC. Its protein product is CSATSGFQETQYF.

The CDR3 reads CASSSRSWQRERGFSYNEQFF. In DNA, the CDR3 is TGTGCCAGCAGCTCACGGAGTTGGCAGCGGGAGAGGGGATTCTCCTACAATGAGCAGTTCTTC. The rearrangement joins TRBV7-3 to TRBJ2-1; 8 positions agree with TRBD2. The CDR3 extends over 21 amino acids. Germline V CDR1 and CDR2: SGHTA, FQGTGA. The V segment lost 4 bases and the J segment 0 bases; nucleotides outside the gene matches: 20.

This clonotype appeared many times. The CDR3 region is CASSLGTGGSEQFF. DNA for the CDR3: TGCGCCAGCAGCTTGGGGACAGGGGGCTCTGAGCAGTTCTTC. V usage is TRBV5-1 and J usage is TRBJ2-1, with 11 bases fitting TRBD1. This CDR3 is built from 14 residues. The trim removed 0 bases at V and 9 bases at J, leaving 2 bases unmatched. Germline V gives CDR1 SGHRS, CDR2 YFSETQ.

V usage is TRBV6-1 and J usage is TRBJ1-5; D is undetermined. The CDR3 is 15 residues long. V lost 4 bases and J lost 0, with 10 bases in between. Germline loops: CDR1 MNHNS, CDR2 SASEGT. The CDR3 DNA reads TGTGCCAGCAGTGGATTACAAATTAGCAATCAGCCCCAGCATTTT. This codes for CASSGLQISNQPQHF.

CDR3 sequence: CSAREDSYNEQFF. The CDR3, as DNA: TGCAGTGCTAGGGAGGACAGCTACAATGAGCAGTTCTTC. The chain has TRBV20-1 and TRBJ2-1; possible D gene TRBD1, 6 bases. The CDR3 spans 13 residues. Germline lookup yields CDR1 DFQATT and CDR2 SNEGSKA (reference sequence). V lost 3 bases and J 3 bases, leaving 9 bases between the germline ends.

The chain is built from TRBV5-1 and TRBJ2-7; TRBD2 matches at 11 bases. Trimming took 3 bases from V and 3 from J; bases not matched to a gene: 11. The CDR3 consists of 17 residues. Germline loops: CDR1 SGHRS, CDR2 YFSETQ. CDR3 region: CASSSPSGTSGHYEQYF. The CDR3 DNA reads TGCGCCAGCAGCTCGCCTTCCGGGACTAGCGGACACTACGAGCAGTACTTC.

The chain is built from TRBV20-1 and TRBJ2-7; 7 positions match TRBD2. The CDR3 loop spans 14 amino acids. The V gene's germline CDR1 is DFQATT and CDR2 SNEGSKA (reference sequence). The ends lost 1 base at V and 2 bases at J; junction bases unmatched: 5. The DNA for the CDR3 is TGCAGTGCTAGAGGTTGGGACTATACCTACGAGCAGTACTTC. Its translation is CSARGWDYTYEQYF.

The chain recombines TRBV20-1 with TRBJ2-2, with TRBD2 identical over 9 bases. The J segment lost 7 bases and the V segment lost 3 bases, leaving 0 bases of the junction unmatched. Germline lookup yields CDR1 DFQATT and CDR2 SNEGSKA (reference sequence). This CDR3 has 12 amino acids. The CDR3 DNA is TGCAGTGCTAGGCGGGGGGGCGGGGAGCTGTTTTTT. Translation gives CSARRGGGELFF.

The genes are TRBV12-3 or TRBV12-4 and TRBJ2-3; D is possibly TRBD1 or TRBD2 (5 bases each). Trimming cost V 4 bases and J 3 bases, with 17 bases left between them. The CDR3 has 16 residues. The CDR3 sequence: CASSWPRGEGTDTQYF. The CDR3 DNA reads TGTGCCAGCAGTTGGCCGAGGGGAGAGGGAACAGATACGCAGTATTTT.

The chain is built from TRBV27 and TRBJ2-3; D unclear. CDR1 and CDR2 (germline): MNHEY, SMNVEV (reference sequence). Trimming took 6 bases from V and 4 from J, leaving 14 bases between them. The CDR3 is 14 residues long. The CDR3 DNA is TGTGCCAGCAGGCCCCGATGGTCCGCAGATACGCAGTATTTT. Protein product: CASRPRWSADTQYF.

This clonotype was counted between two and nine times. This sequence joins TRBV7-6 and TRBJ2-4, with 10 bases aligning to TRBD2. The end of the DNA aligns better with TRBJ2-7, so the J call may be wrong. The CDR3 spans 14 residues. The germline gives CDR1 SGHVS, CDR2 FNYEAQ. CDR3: CASSSPGLASEQYF. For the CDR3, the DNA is TGTGCCAGCAGCTCGCCGGGACTAGCGAGCGAGCAGTACTTC.

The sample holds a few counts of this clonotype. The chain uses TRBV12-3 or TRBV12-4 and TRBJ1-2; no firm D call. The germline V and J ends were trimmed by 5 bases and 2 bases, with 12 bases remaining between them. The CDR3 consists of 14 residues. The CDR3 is CASSGWTGNYGYTF. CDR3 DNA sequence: TGTGCCAGCAGTGGATGGACGGGAAACTATGGCTACACCTTC.

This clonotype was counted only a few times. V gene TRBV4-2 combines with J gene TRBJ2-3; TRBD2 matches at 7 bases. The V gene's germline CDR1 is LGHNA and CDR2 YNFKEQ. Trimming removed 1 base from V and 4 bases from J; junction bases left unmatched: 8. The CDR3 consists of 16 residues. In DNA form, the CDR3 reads TGTGCCAGCAGCCAAGTTTGGGAGGGAGAGTCAGATACGCAGTATTTT. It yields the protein CASSQVWEGESDTQYF.

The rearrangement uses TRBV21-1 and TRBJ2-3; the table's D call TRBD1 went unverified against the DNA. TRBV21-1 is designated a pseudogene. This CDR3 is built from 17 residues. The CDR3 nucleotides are TGTGCCAGCAGCAAGGGCCCCCGGCGCCAACACACAGATACGCAGTATTTT. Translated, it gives CASSKGPRRQHTDTQYF.